This TCR beta chain originates from a study of cytomegalovirus exposure and HLA in healthy donors. The CDR3 spans 14 residues. Unmatched junction bases numbered 5, after V lost 8 bases and J lost 4 bases. The germline V gene has CDR1 LNHDA and CDR2 SQIVND (reference sequence). Points from the study as a whole: Usually a TCR sequence was rare, but some public TCRs were found in many donors. Follow-up analysis later connected one missense variant in DCLRE1C with trimming of TCR beta V- and J-genes.

The PCR contained 60 Vbeta and 13 Jbeta primers. Study processing details: Tens of millions of unique TCR beta chains, roughly 11 million of them shared, were counted by a later analysis. This table comes from immunoSEQ multiplex PCR, and its TCRdb copy is limited to in-frame clones, with some not included. V, J and clone size derive from that table, while D and trimming were established from the DNA sequence. Of 80,000 to 95,000 clones listed, 70% are singletons. A word on this clone: Its antigen remains unidentified.

The receptor was isolated from a woman in her 50s in good health and CMV-seropositive. This chain connects TRBV19 to TRBJ1-5, with 10 bases fitting TRBD1. What was sequenced was PBMCs. The CDR3 DNA is TGTGCCAGTGGGGACAGGGGACATAATCAGCCCCAGCATTTT. This translates into CASGDRGHNQPQHF.